One and the same sample provided the 26 T cell receptor beta chains below, sequenced in a study of radiotherapy plus CTLA-4 blockade in lung cancer. Clones were read by immunoSEQ multiplex PCR, and TCRdb kept only the in-frame ones, dropping some. The repertoire holds some 90,000 clones, with roughly four fifths as singletons. The specimen was peripheral blood, collected from a patient treated with radiotherapy plus ipilimumab. These receptors originate from a human donor with non-small cell lung cancer who had stable disease on radiotherapy plus ipilimumab.

The J gene is TRBJ1-5, the V gene TRBV30; D might be TRBD1 (6 bases). Trimming cost V 4 bases and J 2 bases, with 9 bases left between them. Germline V gene lookup returns CDR1 GTSNPN and CDR2 SVGIG (reference sequence). The CDR3 has 13 residues. Here the CDR3 DNA reads TGTGCCTGGACCTCAGGGGGCAATCAGCCCCAGCATTTT. Encoded protein: CAWTSGGNQPQHF.

In its sample, this clone was seen once. J is TRBJ2-1 and V is TRBV18; possible D gene TRBD1, 6 bases. CDR1 and CDR2 (germline): KGHSH, LQKENI. CDR3 length: 16 residues. V was trimmed by 5 bases and J by 0 bases, leaving 14 bases between them. Written as DNA, the CDR3 is TGTGCCAGCTCAGCGGGCAGGGGTCCCTCCTACAATGAGCAGTTCTTC. Protein sequence: CASSAGRGPSYNEQFF.

The chain is built from TRBV9 and TRBJ1-5; no reliable D call. Trimming took 3 bases from V and 6 from J, leaving 13 bases between them. CDR3 length equals 14 residues. Looked up from germline, CDR1 is SGDLS and CDR2 is YYNGEE. CDR3 in amino acids: CASSASDGVQPQHF. The CDR3 DNA reads as TGTGCCAGCAGCGCCTCGGACGGGGTTCAGCCCCAGCATTTT.

The gene calls are TRBV11-2 and TRBJ2-2, with no clear D. This CDR3 has 13 residues. Germline lookup yields CDR1 SGHAT and CDR2 FQNNGV. Trimming took 1 base from V and 8 from J, leaving 8 bases between them. The CDR3 is CASSLAEAGELFF. In DNA form, the CDR3 reads TGTGCCAGCAGCTTAGCCGAGGCTGGGGAGCTGTTTTTT.

The chain carries TRBV2 and TRBJ1-6; D may be TRBD1 (5 bases). Trimming cost V 4 bases and J 9 bases, with 10 bases left between them. Germline values: CDR1 SNHLY, CDR2 FYNNEI. The CDR3 spans 13 residues. The CDR3 nucleotides are TGTGCCAGCAGTGTCGGGGCTGGTTCACCCCTCCACTTT. Its protein product is CASSVGAGSPLHF.

The chain has TRBV2 and TRBJ1-1; D is ambiguous. Between the trimmed V and J ends, which lost 9 bases and 0 bases, there was a span of 8 bases. The CDR3 has 12 amino acids. CDR1 and CDR2 from the germline V gene are SNHLY and FYNNEI. CDR3 protein: CARETVNTEAFF. The CDR3 DNA sequence: TGTGCCAGAGAAACGGTGAACACTGAAGCTTTCTTT.

V usage is TRBV11-1 and J usage is TRBJ2-5; 11 bases fit TRBD1. Matching the DNA end better, TRBJ2-7 makes the J call doubtful. The CDR3 runs to 16 residues. Germline lookup yields CDR1 SGHAT and CDR2 FQDESV (reference sequence). CDR3 residues: CASSLGGQGARYEQYF. The CDR3 DNA sequence: TGTGCCAGCAGCCTGGGAGGACAGGGGGCCCGGTACGAGCAGTACTTC.

The chain recombines TRBV19 with TRBJ1-5; tentatively, D is TRBD1 (5 bases). Trimming stripped 5 bases from V and 4 bases from J, with 18 bases between. Germline assignment: CDR1 LNHDA and CDR2 SQIVND (reference sequence). The CDR3 covers 16 residues. The CDR3 sequence: CASSRVAGTVNQPQHF. CDR3 nucleotide sequence: TGTGCCAGTAGTCGGGTCGCGGGGACGGTGAATCAGCCCCAGCATTTT.

This clone was seen more than once but under ten times. V gene TRBV7-2 combines with J gene TRBJ2-5, with D possibly called TRBD1 or TRBD2 (5 bases each). CDR1 and CDR2 (germline): SGHTA, FQGNSA. The ends were cut back, 4 bases at V and 2 bases at J, with 17 bases in the middle. There are 16 residues in the CDR3. The CDR3 sequence is CASSSTGPIIQETQYF. In nucleotides, the CDR3 is TGTGCCAGCAGCTCAACGGGACCGATAATACAAGAGACCCAGTACTTC.

The table lists this clone with a few counts. J is TRBJ2-7 and V is TRBV18, with 12 positions matching TRBD1. J lost 7 bases, V lost 8 bases, and 9 bases had no gene match. The CDR3 has 14 residues. CDR1 and CDR2 (germline): KGHSH, LQKENI. The CDR3 reads CASRPGQGAGEQYF. In nucleotides, the CDR3 is TGTGCCAGCCGTCCGGGACAGGGGGCAGGGGAGCAGTACTTC.

This chain links TRBV5-4 with TRBJ1-1, with D unresolved. Germline lookup yields CDR1 SGHNT and CDR2 YYREEE (reference sequence). CDR3 length: 15 amino acids. Between the trimmed V and J ends, which lost 4 bases and 3 bases, there was a span of 16 bases. CDR3 amino acids: CASSPGGVVDTEAFF. DNA of the CDR3: TGTGCCAGCAGCCCTGGTGGGGTTGTGGACACTGAAGCTTTCTTT.

V gene TRBV19 combines with J gene TRBJ2-3, with D perhaps TRBD2 (5 bases). V was trimmed by 3 bases and J by 0 bases, leaving 10 bases between them. CDR3 length equals 15 residues. Germline CDR1 reads LNHDA; CDR2 reads SQIVND (reference sequence). The CDR3 spells CASSITAASTDTQYF. The CDR3 region has the DNA TGTGCCAGTAGTATCACAGCGGCCAGCACAGATACGCAGTATTTT.

This rearrangement joins TRBV6-1 to TRBJ2-7, with TRBD1 as a possible D gene (7 bases). Germline V gene lookup returns CDR1 MNHNS and CDR2 SASEGT. This CDR3 spans 13 amino acids. The V gene lost 2 bases and the J gene lost 7 bases, with 12 bases spanning the gap. CDR3 protein: CASSEMTGREQYF. Here the CDR3 DNA reads TGTGCCAGCAGTGAAATGACAGGGAGGGAGCAGTACTTC.

The chain joins TRBV5-4 to TRBJ1-1; 9 positions agree with TRBD1. Germline lookup yields CDR1 SGHNT and CDR2 YYREEE (reference sequence). V trimming: 4 bases; J trimming: 8 bases; junction bases outside the gene matches: 3. This CDR3 comprises 12 residues. The CDR3 loop is CASSPDRGEAFF. The CDR3 DNA follows: TGTGCCAGCAGCCCAGACAGGGGGGAAGCTTTCTTT.

This rearrangement joins TRBV5-6 to TRBJ2-7, with TRBD2 matching over 11 bases. The CDR3 contains 14 residues. Germline V gives CDR1 SGHDT, CDR2 YYEEEE. Unmatched junction bases numbered 2, after V lost 4 bases and J lost 2 bases. CDR3 DNA sequence: TGTGCCAGCAGCGCGGGACTAGCGGCCTACGAGCAGTACTTC. It is translated as CASSAGLAAYEQYF. Supplemented by reference TRBV5-6 and TRBJ2-7, the full variable domain reads DAGVTQSPTHLIKTRGQQVTLRCSPKSGHDTVSWYQQALGQGPQFIFQYYEEEERQRGNFPDRFSGHQFPNYSSELNVNALLLGDSALYLCASSAGLAAYEQYFGPGTRLTVT.

The rearrangement joins TRBV7-3 to TRBJ2-5; the D call may be TRBD1 or TRBD2 (5 bases each). Germline assignment: CDR1 SGHTA and CDR2 FQGTGA. This CDR3 contains 15 residues. Between the trimmed V and J ends, which lost 1 base and 0 bases, there was a span of 9 bases. The CDR3 coding sequence is TGTGCCAGCAGCTTAAACGGGGCGTACCAAGAGACCCAGTACTTC. Translation gives CASSLNGAYQETQYF.

The chain carries TRBV6-1 and TRBJ1-2; D is undetermined. The CDR3 is 12 amino acids. Germline V gene lookup returns CDR1 MNHNS and CDR2 SASEGT. The V and J ends lost 5 bases and 4 bases respectively, with 8 bases between them. CDR3 nucleotide sequence: TGTGCCAGCAGTCTCAACTTCTATGGCTACACCTTC. Translating gives CASSLNFYGYTF.

The V and J genes are TRBV7-2 and TRBJ2-3, with TRBD2 identical over 9 bases. CDR1 SGHTA and CDR2 FQGNSA come from the germline V gene. With V trimmed by 3 bases and J by 2 bases, 3 bases remained unmatched. This CDR3 comprises 15 residues. In DNA form, the CDR3 reads TGTGCCAGCAGCTTTGTAGCGGGGGCCACAGATACGCAGTATTTT. This translates into CASSFVAGATDTQYF.

The chain uses TRBV11-1 and TRBJ1-1, with TRBD1 matching over 7 bases. CDR3 length equals 13 residues. With V trimmed by 1 base and J by 5 bases, 1 base remained unmatched. Germline CDR1 SGHAT, CDR2 FQDESV (reference sequence). CDR3 residues: CASSLGRGTEAFF. In DNA, the CDR3 is TGTGCCAGCAGCTTAGGCAGGGGGACTGAAGCTTTCTTT.

The chain combines TRBV18 with TRBJ2-7; the match to TRBD1 covers 10 bases. CDR3 size: 15 residues. Germline V gene lookup returns CDR1 KGHSH and CDR2 LQKENI. The J segment lost 2 bases and the V segment lost 3 bases, leaving 4 bases of the junction unmatched. The CDR3 DNA sequence: TGTGCCAGCTCACCGGCGGGACAGGGGACCTACGAGCAGTACTTC. Translation gives CASSPAGQGTYEQYF.

This chain uses TRBV9 with TRBJ2-3; 9 positions match TRBD2. The CDR3 covers 18 residues. From germline, CDR1 is SGDLS and CDR2 YYNGEE. V was clipped by 4 bases and J by 0 bases; unmatched bases: 12. Here the CDR3 DNA reads TGTGCCAGCAGCTTGAGGGCTAGCGGGACCGTTAGCACAGATACGCAGTATTTT. It is translated as CASSLRASGTVSTDTQYF.

The V call is TRBV27, the J call TRBJ2-5, with TRBD2 matching 13 bases. Germline V gene lookup returns CDR1 MNHEY and CDR2 SMNVEV (reference sequence). The CDR3 is 15 residues long. The ends lost 9 bases at V and 1 base at J; junction bases unmatched: 5. The DNA for the CDR3 is TGTGCCAGTACAAGACTAGCGGGGGGCCAAGAGACCCAGTACTTC. This gives the protein CASTRLAGGQETQYF.

This clone was picked up a small number of times. J is TRBJ2-1 and V is TRBV28; no firm D call. The V and J ends lost 3 bases and 6 bases respectively, with 18 bases between them. This CDR3 is 16 amino acids long. Germline V lookup: CDR1 MDHEN, CDR2 SYDVKM. CDR3 sequence: CASSFPPGRTLNEQFF. CDR3 coding DNA: TGTGCCAGCAGTTTTCCCCCAGGTCGGACGCTCAATGAGCAGTTCTTC.

This rearrangement joins TRBV10-1 to TRBJ2-1; 7 bases map to TRBD1. Germline-derived CDR1 and CDR2 are WNHNN and SYGVQD (reference sequence). V was pared by 6 bases and J by 1 base, with 9 bases of the junction left unmatched. The CDR3 runs 16 residues. The CDR3, as DNA: TGCGCCAGCAGAAGACAGGGTAGGAGTTCCTACAATGAGCAGTTCTTC. Translating gives CASRRQGRSSYNEQFF.

This chain connects TRBV6-5 to TRBJ1-2, with D perhaps TRBD1 (6 bases). The CDR3 loop spans 13 amino acids. CDR1 is MNHEY and CDR2 is SVGAGI in the germline V gene. The V gene lost 5 bases and the J gene lost 8 bases, with 15 bases spanning the gap. CDR3 DNA: TGTGCCAGCAGTGGAGGGGGGAAATACGGCTACACCTTC. Amino acids: CASSGGGKYGYTF.

The V call is TRBV19, the J call TRBJ2-5; 9 bases agree with TRBD1. The V segment lost 5 bases and the J segment 5 bases; nucleotides outside the gene matches: 12. There are 16 residues in the CDR3. Germline V lookup: CDR1 LNHDA, CDR2 SQIVND (reference sequence). The CDR3 nucleotides are TGTGCCAGTAGTTTTGGACAGGGGAAAGCTCGGGAGACCCAGTACTTC. Translating it yields CASSFGQGKARETQYF.